The source of this TCR beta chain is a study of preoperative IRX-2 immunotherapy in early breast cancer. Method: immunoSEQ multiplex PCR; TCRdb's copy keeps in-frame clones and lacks some. The sample contains around 5,600 clones, around 73% of which appear only once. Treatment reported: preoperative locoregional IRX-2 cytokine immunotherapy. Patients received preoperative, locoregional IRX-2 cytokine immunotherapy in a phase Ib study. The CDR3 is 13 amino acids. V lost 4 bases to trimming and J lost 4 bases, with 8 bases between them. Per the germline V gene, CDR1 is MNHGY and CDR2 is SAAAGT. Sequenced material: tumor tissue, taken before IRX-2 immunotherapy. The TCR sequence derives from a human donor with breast cancer. The V call is TRBV6-8, the J call TRBJ1-5, with D unresolved. This chain's CDR3 is CASSSGRNQPQHF. The DNA of the CDR3 is TGTGCCAGCAGTTCGGGGAGAAATCAGCCCCAGCATTTT.